This TCR beta chain was sequenced during a study of cytomegalovirus exposure and HLA in healthy donors. 13 Jbeta primers and 60 Vbeta primers were used for the PCR. Authors' analysis steps: Approximately 11 million of some 80 million unique TCR beta chains were shared, per a later count. The assay was immunoSEQ multiplex PCR, and TCRdb's table has in-frame clones only and misses some. That table gives V, J and clone size, and the DNA gave D and trimming. This sample contains 40,000 to 65,000 clones. Study-level points and caveats: Trimming of TCR beta V- and J-genes showed a link, identified in a later analysis, to a missense DCLRE1C variant. According to an earlier analysis, most TCR beta V segments yielded productive rearrangements about 87% or about 30% of the time.

Germline values: CDR1 SGHAT, CDR2 FQNNGV. CDR3 length: 12 residues. V was clipped by 3 bases and J by 1 base, with 3 bases between them. A word on this clone: Its antigen is still unknown.

The clonotype was recovered from a man aged 40-50 years in good health and CMV-seropositive. The chain combines TRBV11-2 with TRBJ1-1, with no clear D. Specimen: PBMCs. The CDR3 DNA sequence: TGTGCCAGCAGCTTTAGGAACACTGAAGCTTTCTTT. Its protein product is CASSFRNTEAFF. The complete variable domain, with remaining parts taken from reference TRBV11-2 and TRBJ1-1, reads EAGVAQSPRYKIIEKRQSVAFWCNPISGHATLYWYQQILGQGPKLLIQFQNNGVVDDSQLPKDRFSAERLKGVDSTLKIQPAKLEDSAVYLCASSFRNTEAFFGQGTRLTVV.